These T cell receptor beta chains were read from a single sample in a study of blood T cell repertoires in COVID-19. Sequenced by immunoSEQ multiplex PCR; TCRdb stores in-frame clones only, minus some. The sample holds a few hundred thousand clones, roughly 88% seen once. Sequences were obtained from PBMCs or T cells enriched from blood (not recorded which). All receptors derive from a woman under 30 who had been exposed to COVID-19. Each CDR3 is given without its conserved first and last residue. Each record gives: J gene, V gene, CDR3 protein.

TRBJ1-5 | TRBV6-6 | ASSQQVSNQPQH
TRBJ2-7 | TRBV7-2 | ASSSTSVYEQY
TRBJ2-7 | TRBV28 | ASSPGERIWEQY
TRBJ2-3 | TRBV20-1 | SASSLVSSDTQY
TRBJ2-3 | TRBV18 | ASSRQGRGTYTQY
TRBJ1-1 | TRBV14 | ASSQDLGAGVNTEAF
TRBJ1-1 | TRBV7-3 | ASSPTVPNTEAF
TRBJ1-2 | TRBV12-3/TRBV12-4 | ASSFGRLSGYT
TRBJ2-2 | TRBV9 | ASSVSGGPYTGELF
TRBJ2-2 | TRBV9 | ASTRTGDTGELF
TRBJ1-5 | TRBV27 | ASGRPGQPQH
TRBJ2-2 | TRBV27 | ASSSPSSGGDNTGELF
TRBJ1-2 | TRBV3-1/TRBV3-2 | ASSRGQNYGYT
TRBJ2-5 | TRBV7-6 | ASSLGQGLTQETQY
TRBJ1-6 | TRBV14 | ASSQDPAGRSPLH
TRBJ1-5 | TRBV5-8 | ASSGGYQPQH
TRBJ2-1 | TRBV14 | ASSRLYNEQF
TRBJ1-1 | TRBV4-2 | ASSQDQGKDTEAF
TRBJ2-3 | TRBV5-6 | ASSLTDTQY
TRBJ1-2 | TRBV18 | ASSPGQGLDGYT
TRBJ2-7 | TRBV13 | ASSPGLGGSYEQY
TRBJ1-2 | TRBV7-9 | ASSLDHSSGYT
TRBJ2-7 | TRBV11-2 | ASRLGTGYEQY
TRBJ1-1 | TRBV18 | ASSSTTQGMGEAF
TRBJ2-1 | TRBV5-1 | ASSRTSGGASEQF
TRBJ2-7 | TRBV20-1 | SASKRAYEQY
TRBJ2-1 | TRBV12-5 | ASGLNTGTSLYEQF
TRBJ2-7 | TRBV15 | ATSRAGGPGGANEQY
TRBJ2-1 | TRBV11-1 | ASSSKTGKGNNEQF
TRBJ2-2 | TRBV13 | ASTLGRGTGELF
TRBJ1-4 | TRBV4-1 | ASSLLWYDRTNEKLF